A single sample gave rise to the 25 T cell receptor beta chains below, sequenced in a study of T cell responses to AZD1222 COVID-19 vaccine. Sequencing was performed with immunoSEQ multiplex PCR; in TCRdb, only in-frame clones are kept and a portion is missing. This repertoire shows some 150,000 clones, around nine tenths found once; its top ten account for about 3.2%. The source material was peripheral blood, sampled 28 days after the second AZD1222 dose. The receptors were sampled from an adult who received the AZD1222 COVID-19 vaccine.

The chain has TRBV4-2 and TRBJ2-7, with D possibly TRBD1 on 6 matching bases. Trimming cost V 1 base and J 7 bases, with 17 bases left between them. The CDR3 contains 15 residues. Germline V gives CDR1 LGHNA, CDR2 YNFKEQ. In DNA, the CDR3 is TGTGCCAGCAGCCAAGGAGTGAACAGGGTGGGTGAGCAGTACTTC. Its translation: CASSQGVNRVGEQYF.

V is TRBV6-4 and J is TRBJ2-1, with 14 bases identical to TRBD2. Germline CDR1 is MRHNA and CDR2 is SNTAGT. The trim removed 2 bases at V and 0 bases at J, leaving 6 bases unmatched. The CDR3 covers 19 residues. This chain's CDR3 is CASSDIGLAGGHSYNEQFF. In DNA, the CDR3 is TGTGCCAGCAGTGACATAGGACTAGCGGGAGGCCACTCCTACAATGAGCAGTTCTTC.

CDR3 loop: CASSSRGNTIYF. CDR3 in DNA: TGTGCCAGCAGTTCCAGGGGAAACACCATATATTTT. The chain couples TRBV28 to TRBJ1-3; D uncertain. The CDR3 extends over 12 amino acids. The germline V gene encodes CDR1 MDHEN and CDR2 SYDVKM. V lost 4 bases and J 4 bases, leaving 5 bases between the germline ends.

Here the CDR3 DNA reads TGTGCCAGCAGCCATTTGACAGGGGGGATCACAGATACGCAGTATTTT. Its protein product is CASSHLTGGITDTQYF. V is TRBV14 and J is TRBJ2-3, with 9 bases that match TRBD1. J gave up 2 bases and V 3 bases, and 6 bases lay outside the gene matches. Germline V gene sequence: CDR1 SGHDN, CDR2 FVKESK. This CDR3 has 16 residues. The complete variable domain, with remaining parts taken from reference TRBV14 and TRBJ2-3, reads EAGVTQFPSHSVIEKGQTVTLRCDPISGHDNLYWYRRVMGKEIKFLLHFVKESKQDESGMPNNRFLAERTGGTYSTLKVQPAELEDSGVYFCASSHLTGGITDTQYFGPGTRLTVL.

The V call is TRBV30, the J call TRBJ1-3; D is perhaps TRBD1 (6 bases). Trimming shortened V by 1 base and J by 0 bases, and 7 bases separated the two germline ends. Per the germline V gene, CDR1 is GTSNPN and CDR2 is SVGIG (reference sequence). CDR3 length: 14 amino acids. The CDR3 nucleotides are TGTGCCTGGAGTGGGACAGACTCTGGAAACACCATATATTTT. It yields the protein CAWSGTDSGNTIYF.

Details on this clone: The identical CDR3 is also encoded by other nucleotide sequences in the sample. The gene calls are TRBV19 and TRBJ2-1; no firm D call. This CDR3 region has 15 residues. Germline loops: CDR1 LNHDA, CDR2 SQIVND (reference sequence). V lost 5 bases, J lost 0 bases, and 11 bases lay in between. CDR3 DNA: TGTGCCAGTAGTCCGGACCGGAGCTCCTACAATGAGCAGTTCTTC. This sequence encodes CASSPDRSSYNEQFF.

Details on this clone: The junction departs from germline at one end; a sequencing error may be responsible. The chain links TRBV5-6 to TRBJ1-1; 8 bases line up with TRBD1. Germline CDR1 reads SGHDT; CDR2 reads YYEEEE. This CDR3 contains 13 residues. The CDR3 coding sequence is TGTGCCAGCAGTTTGGACAGGGTGAATGAAGCTTTCTTT. This gives the protein CASSLDRVNEAFF.

J is TRBJ2-1 and V is TRBV6-5; 9 nucleotides match TRBD1. Germline V CDR1 and CDR2: MNHEY, SVGAGI. The CDR3 covers 16 residues. V was pared by 2 bases and J by 6 bases, with 8 bases of the junction left unmatched. The CDR3 coding sequence is TGTGCCAGCAGTTACCTAGGGACAGGGAGGGCCAATGAGCAGTTCTTC. It specifies CASSYLGTGRANEQFF.

The chain has TRBV5-4 and TRBJ2-7, with 12 nucleotides matching TRBD2. Germline V gene sequence: CDR1 SGHNT, CDR2 YYREEE (reference sequence). After removal of 0 bases from V and 3 bases from J, the junction contained 1 base not matched to a gene. CDR3 size: 15 residues. CDR3 sequence: CASSLGTSGIYEQYF. DNA of the CDR3: TGTGCCAGCAGCTTGGGGACTAGCGGGATCTACGAGCAGTACTTC. The whole variable domain, remainder taken from reference TRBV5-4 and TRBJ2-7, is ETGVTQSPTHLIKTRGQQVTLRCSSQSGHNTVSWYQQALGQGPQFIFQYYREEENGRGNFPPRFSGLQFPNYSSELNVNALELDDSALYLCASSLGTSGIYEQYFGPGTRLTVT.

The chain has TRBV6-5 and TRBJ2-1; 8 bases map to TRBD2. The CDR3 is 14 residues long. With 3 bases clipped from V and 4 bases from J, the junction kept 2 bases outside the gene matches. From germline, CDR1 is MNHEY and CDR2 SVGAGI. The CDR3 DNA reads as TGTGCCAGCAGTTATACGGGAGGGTACAATGAGCAGTTCTTC. It specifies CASSYTGGYNEQFF.

The chain links TRBV18 to TRBJ2-7; 14 bases are shared with TRBD2. Germline-derived CDR1 and CDR2 are KGHSH and LQKENI. This CDR3 spans 16 amino acids. V shed 5 bases, J shed 5 bases, and the junction held 8 bases outside the gene matches. This CDR3 reads CASSSSGLAGVHEQYF. The CDR3 nucleotides are TGTGCCAGCTCATCATCGGGACTAGCGGGAGTACACGAGCAGTACTTC.

V usage is TRBV7-2 and J usage is TRBJ2-3, with unresolved D. Germline V gene sequence: CDR1 SGHTA, CDR2 FQGNSA. Deletions cut 1 base from V and 4 bases from J, with 6 bases between. The CDR3 runs 13 residues. CDR3 amino acids: CASSLGWADTQYF. As DNA, the CDR3 is TGTGCCAGCAGCTTAGGTTGGGCAGATACGCAGTATTTT.

About this clone itself: The same CDR3 arises from other DNA sequences in this sample as well. CDR3 loop: CASSLGGQGAVYGYTF. CDR3 sequence (DNA): TGTGCCAGCAGCCTGGGGGGACAGGGGGCAGTCTATGGCTACACCTTC. The chain uses TRBV7-9 and TRBJ1-2, with 12 bases matching TRBD1. CDR1 is SEHNR and CDR2 is FQNEAQ in the germline V gene (reference sequence). V shed 5 bases, J shed 4 bases, and the junction held 8 bases outside the gene matches. This CDR3 region has 16 residues.

This clone was observed once. The chain joins TRBV15 to TRBJ1-5; 7 bases are shared with TRBD1. Looked up from germline, CDR1 is LNHNV and CDR2 is YYDKDF (reference sequence). The CDR3 consists of 15 residues. V lost 3 bases and J lost 2; bases outside the gene matches: 4. In nucleotides, the CDR3 is TGTGCCACCAGCAGGGGACAGATAGGCAATCAGCCCCAGCATTTT. This encodes CATSRGQIGNQPQHF.

The chain has TRBV7-8 and TRBJ2-7; D may be TRBD2 (5 bases). V lost 5 bases, J lost 0 bases, and 17 bases lay in between. Germline CDR1 and CDR2: SGHVS and FQNEAQ. This CDR3 region has 16 residues. CDR3 loop: CASSVEGPINSYEQYF. CDR3 DNA sequence: TGTGCCAGCAGCGTAGAGGGTCCCATTAACTCCTACGAGCAGTACTTC. Complete variable domain (other parts from reference TRBV7-8 and TRBJ2-7): GAGVSQSPRYKVAKRGQDVALRCDPISGHVSLFWYQQALGQGPEFLTYFQNEAQLDKSGLPSDRFFAERPEGSVSTLKIQRTQQEDSAVYLCASSVEGPINSYEQYFGPGTRLTVT.

The V gene is TRBV5-1, the J gene TRBJ1-6; TRBD1 agrees at 8 bases. The V and J ends lost 5 bases and 8 bases, in that order; junction bases with no gene match: 6. CDR1 is SGHRS, CDR2 YFSETQ, per germline. The CDR3 loop spans 14 amino acids. CDR3 DNA: TGCGCCAGCAGATACACAGGGGGGCATTCACCCCTCCACTTT. This gives the protein CASRYTGGHSPLHF.

The V call is TRBV6-6, the J call TRBJ2-1; D is unresolved. Trimming pared 6 bases from V and 10 bases from J, leaving 10 bases between. This CDR3 has 11 residues. The V gene's germline CDR1 is MNHNY and CDR2 SVGAGI (reference sequence). The CDR3 nucleotides are TGTGCCAGCAGCCCAGGTTGGGAGCAGTTCTTC. Translated, it gives CASSPGWEQFF.

The chain is built from TRBV15 and TRBJ2-7, with a possible D match to TRBD1 (5 bases). Germline V lookup: CDR1 LNHNV, CDR2 YYDKDF (reference sequence). CDR3 length: 14 residues. Trimming left V 1 base short and J 2 bases short, with 9 bases between. The CDR3 reads CATSRAQGTYEQYF. The CDR3 DNA follows: TGTGCCACCAGCAGAGCCCAGGGCACCTACGAGCAGTACTTC.

V gene TRBV27 combines with J gene TRBJ2-7; 8 bases are shared with TRBD1. This CDR3 spans 16 amino acids. Germline CDR1 reads MNHEY; CDR2 reads SMNVEV (reference sequence). The ends lost 5 bases at V and 0 bases at J; junction bases unmatched: 9. The CDR3 region has the DNA TGTGCCAGCAGTCCCAGGAGGCAGGGGGCCTCCTACGAGCAGTACTTC. The encoded protein is CASSPRRQGASYEQYF.

The chain is built from TRBV6-5 and TRBJ1-6, with D maybe TRBD1 (6 bases). Trimming shortened V by 0 bases and J by 9 bases, and 12 bases separated the two germline ends. The CDR3 spans 15 residues. Germline CDR1 reads MNHEY; CDR2 reads SVGAGI. CDR3 loop: CASSYSGGLGSPLHF. CDR3 DNA: TGTGCCAGCAGTTACTCGGGGGGGCTCGGTTCACCCCTCCACTTT.

The rearrangement links TRBV5-5 to TRBJ2-7; maybe TRBD2 (6 bases). The CDR3 runs 14 residues. CDR1 is SGHKS and CDR2 is YYEKEE in the germline V gene (reference sequence). The V gene lost 2 bases and the J gene lost 7 bases, with 16 bases spanning the gap. CDR3 in amino acids: CASSFGAGISEQYF. Written as DNA, the CDR3 is TGTGCCAGCAGCTTTGGAGCGGGTATATCGGAGCAGTACTTC.

The V and J genes are TRBV2 and TRBJ2-7, with TRBD1 matching over 7 bases. CDR3 length equals 13 residues. V gave up 8 bases and J gave up 1 base; unmatched junction bases: 5. CDR1 is SNHLY, CDR2 FYNNEI, per germline. The CDR3 nucleotides read TGTGCCAGCTCATGGGACAGATCCTACGAGCAGTACTTC. This encodes CASSWDRSYEQYF.

This chain uses TRBV29-1 with TRBJ1-2, with 8 bases matching TRBD1. This CDR3 has 11 residues. The germline V gene has CDR1 SQVTM and CDR2 ANQGSEA. Germline trimming cut 8 bases from V and 6 bases from J; bases unmatched to any gene: 5. The DNA of the CDR3 is TGCAGCCAGACGACAGGGGATGGCTACACCTTC. Its translation: CSQTTGDGYTF.

This chain joins TRBV4-2 and TRBJ1-1; D is unresolved. V lost 0 bases, J lost 10 bases, and 12 bases lay in between. This CDR3 spans 13 amino acids. Per the germline V gene, CDR1 is LGHNA and CDR2 is YNFKEQ. Here the CDR3 reads CASSQDGRAGAFF. The CDR3 DNA reads as TGTGCCAGCAGCCAAGATGGAAGGGCCGGAGCTTTCTTT.

This chain uses TRBV28 with TRBJ2-5, with D possibly being TRBD1 (5 bases). Trimming removed 6 bases at V and 5 bases at J, with 19 bases between. The CDR3 is made up of 15 amino acids. Germline assignment: CDR1 MDHEN and CDR2 SYDVKM. The CDR3, as DNA: TGTGCCAGCAGCCATAGGGGCGGTTTTTGGGAGACCCAGTACTTC. Protein sequence: CASSHRGGFWETQYF.